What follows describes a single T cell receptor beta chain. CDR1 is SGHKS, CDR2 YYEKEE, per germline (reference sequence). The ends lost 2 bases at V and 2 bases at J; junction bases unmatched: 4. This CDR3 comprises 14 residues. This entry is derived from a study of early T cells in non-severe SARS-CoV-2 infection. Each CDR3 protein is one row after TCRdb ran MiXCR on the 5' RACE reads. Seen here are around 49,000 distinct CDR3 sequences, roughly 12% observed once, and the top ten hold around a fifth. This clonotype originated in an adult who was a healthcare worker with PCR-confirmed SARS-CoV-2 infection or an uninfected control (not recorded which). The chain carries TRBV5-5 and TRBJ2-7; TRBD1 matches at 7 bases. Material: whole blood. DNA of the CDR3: TGTGCCAGCAGCTTCAGGGGGATTCCCTACGAGCAGTACTTC. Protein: CASSFRGIPYEQYF.